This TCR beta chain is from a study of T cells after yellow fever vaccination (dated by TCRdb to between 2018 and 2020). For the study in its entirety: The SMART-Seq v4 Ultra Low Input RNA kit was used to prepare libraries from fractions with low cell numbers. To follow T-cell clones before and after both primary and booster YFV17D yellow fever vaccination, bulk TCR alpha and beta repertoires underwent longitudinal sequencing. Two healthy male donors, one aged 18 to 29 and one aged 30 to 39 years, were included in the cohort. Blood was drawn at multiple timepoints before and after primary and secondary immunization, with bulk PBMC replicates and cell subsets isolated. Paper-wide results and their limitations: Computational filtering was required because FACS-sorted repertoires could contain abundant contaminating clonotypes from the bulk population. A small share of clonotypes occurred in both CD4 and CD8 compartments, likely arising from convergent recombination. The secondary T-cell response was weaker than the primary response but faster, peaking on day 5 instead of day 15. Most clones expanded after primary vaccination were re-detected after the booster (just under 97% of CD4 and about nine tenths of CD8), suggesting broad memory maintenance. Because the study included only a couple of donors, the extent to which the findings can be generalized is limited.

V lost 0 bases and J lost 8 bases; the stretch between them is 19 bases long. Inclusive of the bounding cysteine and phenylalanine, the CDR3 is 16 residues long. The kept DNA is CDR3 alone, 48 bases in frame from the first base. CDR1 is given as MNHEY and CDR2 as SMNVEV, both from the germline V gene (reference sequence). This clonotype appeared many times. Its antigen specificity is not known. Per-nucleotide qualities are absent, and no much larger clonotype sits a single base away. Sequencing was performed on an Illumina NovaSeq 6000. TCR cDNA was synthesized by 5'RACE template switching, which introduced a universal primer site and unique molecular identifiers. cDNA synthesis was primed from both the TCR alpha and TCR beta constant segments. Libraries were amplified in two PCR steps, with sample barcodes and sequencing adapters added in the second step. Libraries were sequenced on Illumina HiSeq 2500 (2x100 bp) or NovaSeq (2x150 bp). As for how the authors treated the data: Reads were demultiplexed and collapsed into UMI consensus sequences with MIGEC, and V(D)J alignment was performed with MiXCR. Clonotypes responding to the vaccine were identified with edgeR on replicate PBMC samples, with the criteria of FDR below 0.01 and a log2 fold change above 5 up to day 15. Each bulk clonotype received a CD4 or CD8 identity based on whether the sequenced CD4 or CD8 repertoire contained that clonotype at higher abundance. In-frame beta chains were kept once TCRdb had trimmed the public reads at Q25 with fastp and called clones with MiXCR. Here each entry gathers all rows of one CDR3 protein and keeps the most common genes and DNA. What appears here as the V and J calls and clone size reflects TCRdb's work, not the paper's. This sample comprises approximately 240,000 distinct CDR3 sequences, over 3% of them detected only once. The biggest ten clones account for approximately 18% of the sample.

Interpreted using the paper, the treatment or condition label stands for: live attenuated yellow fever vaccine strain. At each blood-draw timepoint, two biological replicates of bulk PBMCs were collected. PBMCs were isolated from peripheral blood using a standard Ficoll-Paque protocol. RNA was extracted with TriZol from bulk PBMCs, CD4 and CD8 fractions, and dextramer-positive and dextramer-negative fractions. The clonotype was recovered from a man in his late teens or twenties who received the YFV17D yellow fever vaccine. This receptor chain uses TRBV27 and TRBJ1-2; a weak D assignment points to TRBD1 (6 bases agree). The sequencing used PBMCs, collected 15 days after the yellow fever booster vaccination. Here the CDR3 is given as CASSLSLTGTSGGYTF. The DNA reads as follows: TGTGCCAGCAGTTTATCGCTGACCGGGACATCGGGAGGCTACACCTTC.